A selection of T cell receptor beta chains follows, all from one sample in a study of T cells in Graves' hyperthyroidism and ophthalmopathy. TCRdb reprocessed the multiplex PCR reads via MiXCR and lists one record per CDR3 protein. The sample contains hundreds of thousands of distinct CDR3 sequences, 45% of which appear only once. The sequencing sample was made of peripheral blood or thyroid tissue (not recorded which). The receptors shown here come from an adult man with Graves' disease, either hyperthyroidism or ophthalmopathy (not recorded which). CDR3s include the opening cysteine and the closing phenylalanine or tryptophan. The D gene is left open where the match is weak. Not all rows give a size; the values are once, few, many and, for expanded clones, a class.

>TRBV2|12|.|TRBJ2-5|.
TGTGCCAGCAGTGAGGGTAAGGGGACCCAGTACTTC
CASSEGKGTQYF
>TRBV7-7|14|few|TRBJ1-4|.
TGTGCTAGCAGCCCGGGGACCACTAATGAAAAACTGTTTTTT
CASSPGTTNEKLFF
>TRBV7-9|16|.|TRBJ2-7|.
TGTGCCAGCAGCCTGAAGAGCCGGGACTTCTCCTACGAGCAGTACTTC
CASSLKSRDFSYEQYF
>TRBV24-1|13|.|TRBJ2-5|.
TGTGCCACCAGTCAGCAGGCCCAAGAGACCCAGTACTTC
CATSQQAQETQYF
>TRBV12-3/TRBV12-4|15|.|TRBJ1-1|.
TGTGCCAGCAGGCGGATTAGGGACCCGAACACTGAAGCTTTCTTT
CASRRIRDPNTEAFF
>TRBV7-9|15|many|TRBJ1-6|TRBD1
TGTGCCAGCAGCCCTAGGACAGGGGATAATTCACCCCTCCACTTT
CASSPRTGDNSPLHF
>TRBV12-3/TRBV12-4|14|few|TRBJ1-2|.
TGTGCCAGCAGAATGGACACCTATAACTATGGCTACACCTTC
CASRMDTYNYGYTF
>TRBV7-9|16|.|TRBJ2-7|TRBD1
TGTGCCACCAGCCAAAATACGACAGGGGACGTCTACGAGCAGTACTTC
CATSQNTTGDVYEQYF
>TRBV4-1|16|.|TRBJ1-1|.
TGCGCCAGCAGCCAAGAGCTCACGGGGAGGGGCACTGAAGCTTTCTTT
CASSQELTGRGTEAFF
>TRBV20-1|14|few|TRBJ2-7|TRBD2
TGCAGTGCTGTACCCGGGACTAGCGGCTACGAGCAGTACTTC
CSAVPGTSGYEQYF
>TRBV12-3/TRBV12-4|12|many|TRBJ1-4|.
TGTGCCAGCAGTTCCCCGTCGGGGAAACTGTTTTTT
CASSSPSGKLFF
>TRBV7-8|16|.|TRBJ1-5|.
TGTGCCAGCAGCTTGGGACCGAGAAATAGCAATCAGCCCCAGCATTTT
CASSLGPRNSNQPQHF
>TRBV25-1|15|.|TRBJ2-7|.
TGTGCCAGCAGCCAAAGGTCTGGGGCCCGGATGGTGCAGTACTTC
CASSQRSGARMVQYF
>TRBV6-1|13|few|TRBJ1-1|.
TGTGCCAGCACAAGGCTGATGAACACTGAAGCTTTCTTT
CASTRLMNTEAFF
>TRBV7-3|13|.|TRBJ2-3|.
TGTGCCAGCAGCCAAGGGATCACAGATACGCAGTATTTT
CASSQGITDTQYF
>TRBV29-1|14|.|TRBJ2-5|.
TGCAGCGTTGAAGATCGGGGCTACCAAGAGACCCAGTACTTC
CSVEDRGYQETQYF